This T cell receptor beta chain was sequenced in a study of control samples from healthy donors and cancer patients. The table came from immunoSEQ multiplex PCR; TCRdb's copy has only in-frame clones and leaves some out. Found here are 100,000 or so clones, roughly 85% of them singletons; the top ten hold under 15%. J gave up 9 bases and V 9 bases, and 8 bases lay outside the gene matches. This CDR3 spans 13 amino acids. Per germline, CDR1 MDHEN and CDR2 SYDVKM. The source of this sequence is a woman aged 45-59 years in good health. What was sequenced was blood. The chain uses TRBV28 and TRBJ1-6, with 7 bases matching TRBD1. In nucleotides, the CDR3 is TGTGCCAGTATGACAGGGAAGGTTTCACCCCTCCACTTT. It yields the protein CASMTGKVSPLHF.